The present entry profiles one T cell receptor (beta chain) with its context. This record belongs to a study of shared clonotypes between healthy human individuals. Germline CDR1 and CDR2: SGHTA and FQGNSA. This CDR3 comprises 13 residues. Trimming left V 3 bases short and J 6 bases short, with 11 bases between. The method was immunoSEQ multiplex PCR; TCRdb's version includes in-frame clones alone and lacks a portion of them. The table has 850,000 to 1,200,000 clones, under 80% seen once. Participating donors were healthy, HIV-negative adults free of recent acute infections or vaccinations. The sequenced sample consisted of memory CD4+ T cells sorted from blood. Subset: CD45RA-negative fraction. This sequence joins TRBV7-2 and TRBJ1-2; D not certain. The sequence derives from a man younger than 35 in good health. The CDR3 loop is CASSFSGPHGYTF. CDR3 nucleotides: TGTGCCAGCAGCTTCTCCGGGCCGCATGGCTACACCTTC.